Following are 2 T cell receptor beta chains from one sample sequenced in a study of a mutant IDH1 vaccine in newly diagnosed glioma. Time point defined: baseline, week 1 (first vaccination visit). This sample's treatment: pre-vaccination baseline after standard-of-care therapy. Libraries were prepared by immunoSEQ multiplex PCR; TCRdb keeps only in-frame clonotypes and omits some of them. Among under 75,000 clones listed, about 91% were seen once. This specimen consisted of PBMCs, obtained from a glioma patient treated with radiotherapy, temozolomide or both. The receptors were gathered from a man in his fifties or sixties with glioma.

The chain's CDR3 is CATREQSSNQPQHF. CDR3 nucleotide sequence: TGTGCCACCAGAGAACAGAGTAGCAATCAGCCCCAGCATTTT. V and J are TRBV15 and TRBJ1-5, with no clear D. The germline V gene has CDR1 LNHNV and CDR2 YYDKDF (reference sequence). CDR3 length: 14 residues. V gave up 6 bases and J gave up 0 bases, with 9 bases separating them.

The V and J genes are TRBV7-2 and TRBJ2-7; 7 positions match TRBD1. The V gene's germline CDR1 is SGHTA and CDR2 FQGNSA. J was trimmed by 2 bases and V by 1 base; bases with no gene match: 5. The CDR3 runs 15 residues. The DNA for the CDR3 is TGTGCCAGCAGCTTAGAACAGGGGCGCGCCTACGAGCAGTACTTC. Translated, it gives CASSLEQGRAYEQYF.